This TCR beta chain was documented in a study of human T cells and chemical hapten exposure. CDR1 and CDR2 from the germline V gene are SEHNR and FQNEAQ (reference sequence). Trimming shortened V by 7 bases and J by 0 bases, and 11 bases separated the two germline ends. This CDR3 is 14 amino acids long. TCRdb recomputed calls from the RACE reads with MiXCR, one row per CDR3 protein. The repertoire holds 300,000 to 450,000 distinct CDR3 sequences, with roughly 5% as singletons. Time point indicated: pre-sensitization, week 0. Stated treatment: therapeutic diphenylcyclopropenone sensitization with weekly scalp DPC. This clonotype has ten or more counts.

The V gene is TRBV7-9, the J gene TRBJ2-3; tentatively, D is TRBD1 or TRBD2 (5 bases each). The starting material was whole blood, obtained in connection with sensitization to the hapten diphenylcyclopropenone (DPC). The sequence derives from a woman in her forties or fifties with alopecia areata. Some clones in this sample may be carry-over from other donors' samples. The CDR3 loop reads CASTPGASTDTQYF. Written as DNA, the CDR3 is TGTGCCAGCACCCCCGGGGCTAGCACAGATACGCAGTATTTT.